This section outlines one TCR beta chain sequence together with its context. Here immunoSEQ multiplex PCR was the method, and the copy in TCRdb shows in-frame clones only, minus some. There are approximately 230,000 clones in the sample; about 90% occur only once, and 3% to 3.5% lies in the top ten. This sample is part of a study of blood T cell repertoires in COVID-19. This CDR3 is 11 amino acids long. CDR1 and CDR2 (germline): MDHEN, SYDVKM. Trimming shortened V by 6 bases and J by 2 bases, and 4 bases separated the two germline ends. The gene calls are TRBV28 and TRBJ1-2; D uncertain. The TCR originated in a man aged 18 to 35 with active or convalescent COVID-19. Sequencing was performed on peripheral blood. CDR3 loop: CASSFNYGYTF. CDR3 nucleotide sequence: TGTGCCAGCAGCTTCAACTATGGCTACACCTTC.